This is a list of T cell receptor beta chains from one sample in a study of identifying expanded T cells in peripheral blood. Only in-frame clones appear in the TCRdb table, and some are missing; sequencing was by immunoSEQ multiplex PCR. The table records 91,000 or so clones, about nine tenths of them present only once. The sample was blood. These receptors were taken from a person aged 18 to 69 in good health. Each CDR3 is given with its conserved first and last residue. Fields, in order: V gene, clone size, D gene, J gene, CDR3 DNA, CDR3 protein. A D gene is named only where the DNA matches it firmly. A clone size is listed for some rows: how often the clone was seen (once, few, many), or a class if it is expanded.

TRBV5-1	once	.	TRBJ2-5	TGCGCCAGCAGCGGCAGTCCCCCACAAGAGACCCAGTACTTC	CASSGSPPQETQYF
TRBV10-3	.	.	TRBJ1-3	TGTGCCATCGGGGATGGGCTCTCTGGAAACACCATATATTTT	CAIGDGLSGNTIYF
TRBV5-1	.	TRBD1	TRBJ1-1	TGCGCCAGCAGCTCCGGACAGGGGGCCACTGAAGCTTTCTTT	CASSSGQGATEAFF
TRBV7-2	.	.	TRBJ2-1	TGTGCCAGCAGCCGGCCGGGTCCTGAGCAGTTCTTC	CASSRPGPEQFF
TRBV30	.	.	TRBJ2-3	TGTGCCTGGAGTCCCCCCCTGCGGAGCACAGATACGCAGTATTTT	CAWSPPLRSTDTQYF
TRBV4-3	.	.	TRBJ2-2	TGCGCCAGCAGTCCCGGTCTAAACCCCGGGGAGCTGTTTTTT	CASSPGLNPGELFF
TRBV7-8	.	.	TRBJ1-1	TGTGCCAGCACCGCTGATCCCCTCACTGAAGCTTTCTTT	CASTADPLTEAFF
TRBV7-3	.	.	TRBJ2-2	TGTGCCAGCAGCTCCTTCGGGGGCACCGGGGAGCTGTTTTTT	CASSSFGGTGELFF
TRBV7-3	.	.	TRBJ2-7	TGTGCCAGCAGCTTACTCGGGGGCCCCTCCTACGAGCAGTACTTC	CASSLLGGPSYEQYF
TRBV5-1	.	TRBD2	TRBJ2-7	TGCGCCAGCAGCTCACAGGGGGTACGACTAGCGGGAGATGGTGAGCAGTACTTC	CASSSQGVRLAGDGEQYF
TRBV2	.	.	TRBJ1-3	TGTGCCAGCAGTGCACGGGGGCCTGGAAACACCATATATTTT	CASSARGPGNTIYF
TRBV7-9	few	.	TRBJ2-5	TGTGCCAGCAGCTTAAGTGCGGGGGCGGGGGAGACCCAGTACTTC	CASSLSAGAGETQYF
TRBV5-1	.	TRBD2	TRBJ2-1	TGCGCCAGCAGCTCCGGACTAGCGGGGGGGCGCTACAATGAGCAGTTCTTC	CASSSGLAGGRYNEQFF
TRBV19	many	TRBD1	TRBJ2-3	TGTGCCAGTAGTACTCCGGGACAGGGGGTAGATACGCAGTATTTT	CASSTPGQGVDTQYF
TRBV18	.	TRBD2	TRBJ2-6	TGTGCCAGCTCACCAGACGGGGGGGGTAACTCTGGGGCCAACGTCCTGACTTTC	CASSPDGGGNSGANVLTF
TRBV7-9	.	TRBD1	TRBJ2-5	TGTGCCAGCAGCTACGGGACAGGGGGCTTCCAAGAGACCCAGTACTTC	CASSYGTGGFQETQYF
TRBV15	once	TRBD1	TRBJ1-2	TGTGCCACCAGCAGAGGGGAACAGGGGGCGCGGTTTGGCTACACCTTC	CATSRGEQGARFGYTF
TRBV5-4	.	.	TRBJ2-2	TGTGCCAGCAGCCCTGTGGTCGCCGGGGAGCTGTTTTTT	CASSPVVAGELFF
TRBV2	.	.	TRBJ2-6	TGTGCCAGCAAGACGTCTGGGGCCAACGTCCTGACTTTC	CASKTSGANVLTF
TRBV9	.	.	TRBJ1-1	TGTGCCAGCAGCGTATATGGGGCTGACACTGAAGCTTTCTTT	CASSVYGADTEAFF
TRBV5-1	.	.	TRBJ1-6	TGCGCCAGCAGCTTGTCACACAGCTCCTATAATTCACCCCTCCACTTT	CASSLSHSSYNSPLHF
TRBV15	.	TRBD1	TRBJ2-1	TGTGCCACCAGCACCGGGACAGGGCTCAATGAGCAGTTCTTC	CATSTGTGLNEQFF
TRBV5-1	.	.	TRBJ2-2	TGCGCCAGCAGCTTGAAGGACAGCTCTAGGCCCGGGGAGCTGTTTTTT	CASSLKDSSRPGELFF
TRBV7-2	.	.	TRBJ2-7	TGTGCCAGCAGCTTAGACTCGGGAGCCTACGAGCAGTACTTC	CASSLDSGAYEQYF
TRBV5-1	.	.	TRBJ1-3	TGCGCCAGCAGCTTGGACACCTCTGGAAACACCATATATTTT	CASSLDTSGNTIYF
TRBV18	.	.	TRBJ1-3	TGTGCCAGCTCACAGGGATATGGAAACACCATATATTTT	CASSQGYGNTIYF
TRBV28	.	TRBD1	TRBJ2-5	TGTGCCAGCAGTTTGAGGACAGGGGAAGAGACCCAGTACTTC	CASSLRTGEETQYF
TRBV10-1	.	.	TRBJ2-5	TGCGCCAGCAGTGGAGGCCCAGTGGCGGAGACCCAGTACTTC	CASSGGPVAETQYF
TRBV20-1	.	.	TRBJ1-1	TGCAGTGCCCGCCGGGAAATGAAAGCTTTCTTT	CSARREMKAFF
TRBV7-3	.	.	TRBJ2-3	TGTGCCAGCAGCTTGGGACGGGGGGATACGCAGTATTTT	CASSLGRGDTQYF
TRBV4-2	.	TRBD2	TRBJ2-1	TGTGCCAGCAGCCAAGGGGGACTAGCGGAAAGCTCCTACAATGAGCAGTTCTTC	CASSQGGLAESSYNEQFF
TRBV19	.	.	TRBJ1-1	TGTGCCAGTAGGGGGACGGGGGGACGAGGCACTGAAGCTTTCTTT	CASRGTGGRGTEAFF
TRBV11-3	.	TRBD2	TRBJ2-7	TGTGCCAGCAGCTTAGAGGGGACTAGAGCCGAGCAGTACTTC	CASSLEGTRAEQYF
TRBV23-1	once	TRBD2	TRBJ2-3	TGCGCCAGGAGTCCGGGGAAAGGGATCGCTAGCGGGCGCCCCACAGATACGCAGTATTTT	CARSPGKGIASGRPTDTQYF
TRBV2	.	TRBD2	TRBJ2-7	TGTGCCAGCAGTGTAACTAGCGGGAGGGCCCTATACGAGCAGTACTTC	CASSVTSGRALYEQYF
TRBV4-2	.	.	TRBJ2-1	TGTGCCAGCAGCCAAGTGGAATTGGCGGATGAGCAGTTCTTC	CASSQVELADEQFF
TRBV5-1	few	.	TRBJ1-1	TGCGCCAGCAGCTTGGTTCACCAGGGGACTGAAGCTTTCTTT	CASSLVHQGTEAFF
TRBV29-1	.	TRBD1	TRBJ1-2	TGCAGCGTTGGGGCAGGGGGAGGCTACACCTTC	CSVGAGGGYTF
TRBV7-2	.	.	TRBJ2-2	TGTGCCAGCAGCGGAGGGACAACCGGGGAGCTGTTTTTT	CASSGGTTGELFF
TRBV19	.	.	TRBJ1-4	TGTGCCAGTAGTGGGGGGATTAATGAAAAACTGTTTTTT	CASSGGINEKLFF
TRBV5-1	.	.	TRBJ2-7	TGCGCCAGCAGCTTGTTGCGAGACTCGTACTACGAGCAGTACTTC	CASSLLRDSYYEQYF
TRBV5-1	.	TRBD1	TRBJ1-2	TGCGCCAGCAGCACCGCCGGGACAGAGGGTGGCTACACCTTC	CASSTAGTEGGYTF
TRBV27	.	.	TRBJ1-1	TGTGCCAGCAGTTTAGGCCAGGACACTGAAGCTTTCTTT	CASSLGQDTEAFF
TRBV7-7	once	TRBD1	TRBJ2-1	TGTGCCAGCAGCCGCGGACAGGGGGCTAACAATGAGCAGTTCTTC	CASSRGQGANNEQFF
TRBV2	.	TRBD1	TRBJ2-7	TGTGCCAGCAAGGACAGGGGTTACGAGCAGTACTTC	CASKDRGYEQYF
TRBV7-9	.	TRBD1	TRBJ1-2	TGTGCCAGCAGTGACCCGGACAGGAAGAACTATGGCTACACCTTC	CASSDPDRKNYGYTF
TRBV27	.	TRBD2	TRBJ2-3	TGTGCCAGCAGTTTATACGGGGGGGCTAGAGATACGCAGTATTTT	CASSLYGGARDTQYF
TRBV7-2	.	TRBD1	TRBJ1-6	TGTGCCAGCAGCTTTGGGGACAGTAATTCACCCCTCCACTTT	CASSFGDSNSPLHF